The TCR beta chain described here comes from a study of blood T cells in healthy people across ages. The wider study: Capture via template switching afforded approximately one barcoded beta molecule per two T cells.

A second about 7 to 12 cycle PCR used barcoded and J-beta primers. The authors tagged each cDNA molecule using a template-switch adaptor with 12 random nucleotides. TCRdb reprocessed the 5' RACE reads via MiXCR and lists one record per CDR3 protein. The sample lists some 1.5 million distinct CDR3 sequences, over 25% occurring once. Notes on this clonotype: Its antigen is not known. A much larger clone sits a single nucleotide away, making a read error possible.

Study-level results: Roughly linear age-related decline in beta diversity appeared, significant by age 40. More naive CD4+ cells and higher diversity were found in long-lived than in aged donors.

CDR1 and CDR2 (germline): ENHRY, SYGVKD. The CDR3 is 13 residues long. Trimming left V 2 bases short and J 10 bases short, with 12 bases between. This TCR was sampled from a woman aged 25 to 39 in good health. Sequenced input: blood. The chain recombines TRBV10-3 with TRBJ2-1, with unresolved D. In nucleotides, the CDR3 is TGTGCCATCAGTGAGGAGCTGCGCTACGAGCAGTTCTTC. Residues: CAISEELRYEQFF.